This TCR beta chain was sequenced for a study of Graves' ophthalmopathy and Graves' hyperthyroidism. Study-wide points: Most thyroid-expanded clonotypes exceeding 0.001 frequency were also found in blood. Stable hyperthyroidism and ophthalmopathy were told apart by a 13-signature model, which achieved about 88% sensitivity and just over 80% specificity.

RNA transcripts yielded amplified TCR beta CDR3 regions. RT-PCR in the first round used HTBI primers; a second-round multiplex PCR followed. TCRdb re-called the multiplex PCR reads through MiXCR, storing one row per CDR3 protein. Of around 470,000 distinct CDR3 sequences detected, around 15% appear once; the ten largest clones hold 9.5% to 10%. Each diagnosis was determined on the basis of clinical symptoms, serum thyroxine, TRAb, thyroid ultrasound and orbital computed tomography. This clonotype has a count of ten or more. Its antigen is unknown. The CDR3 spans 12 residues. Unmatched junction bases numbered 6, after V lost 6 bases and J lost 7 bases.

The receptor was isolated from a woman aged 25 to 39 with Graves' ophthalmopathy. Sequences were obtained from blood. The chain recombines TRBV12-3 or TRBV12-4 with TRBJ2-7; 7 nucleotides line up with TRBD2. This CDR3 is CASSRTRVEQYF. Written as DNA, the CDR3 is TGTGCCAGCAGCCGGACTAGGGTAGAGCAGTACTTC.